This T cell receptor (beta chain) was sequenced during a study of tumor-infiltrating lymphocytes in primary liver carcinoma. Study-level background: The neoplasms were of stage T1-T3 N0M0, with dimensions of about 4 to 11 cm across. Every sample contained roughly 3.65 to 7.5 million productive TCRbeta reads, and these numbers were similar from one tissue type to another.

To note about this clonotype: Just one base apart from a much larger clone, this may be a read error.

Both blood RNA, taken from unsorted whole blood, and germline DNA were extracted. Chronic HBV infection affected patients, none of whom had received treatment. Roughly 4.2 milliliters of peripheral blood were drawn presurgically. From around 0.5 ug of total RNA, TCR beta-specific cDNA was reverse-transcribed using a constant-region primer. Each TCR beta library was derived from three nested multiplex PCR rounds that employed slightly modified ARM-PCR. The first two PCR rounds used TRBV1-TRBV30 forward primers with a C-beta reverse primer, nine to ten cycles each. One entry per CDR3 protein results from TCRdb running MiXCR on the multiplex PCR reads. The table has approximately 210,000 distinct CDR3 sequences, about 65% seen once. CDR3 length equals 15 residues. The V gene's germline CDR1 is MNHEY and CDR2 SVGAGI.

Sample: peripheral blood. This receptor was obtained from a woman aged 55-69 years with primary liver carcinoma and hepatitis B virus infection. V gene TRBV6-5 combines with J gene TRBJ1-6; tentative D call: TRBD1 (6 bases). CDR3 amino acids: CVSSYGRGGNSPLHF. Here the CDR3 DNA reads TGTGTCAGCAGTTACGGCAGGGGAGGAAATTCACCCCTCCACTTT.